These 17 T cell receptor beta chains share one sample of origin, sequenced in a study of T cells in Graves' hyperthyroidism and ophthalmopathy. Amplified TCR beta CDR3 regions came from RNA transcripts. RT-PCR in the first round (using the HTBI primer set) targeted the TCR CDR3. TCRdb redid the calling of the multiplex PCR reads with MiXCR, one entry per CDR3 protein. The sample lists about 360,000 distinct CDR3 sequences; less than 15% were seen once. Material: blood. The origin of the receptors is a woman aged 18 to 35 with Graves' hyperthyroidism.

This clonotype showed up many times. The chain has TRBV5-1 and TRBJ1-2; no firm D call. Germline V gene sequence: CDR1 SGHRS, CDR2 YFSETQ. The CDR3 consists of 14 residues. V gave up 4 bases and J gave up 1 base, with 11 bases separating them. CDR3 region: CASSLMTDNYGYTF. The CDR3 nucleotides read TGCGCCAGCAGCCTGATGACGGATAACTATGGCTACACCTTC. Full variable domain (remainder filled in from reference TRBV5-1 and TRBJ1-2): KAGVTQTPRYLIKTRGQQVTLSCSPISGHRSVSWYQQTPGQGLQFLFEYFSETQRNKGNFPGRFSGRQFSNSRSEMNVSTLELGDSALYLCASSLMTDNYGYTFGSGTRLTVV.

The gene calls are TRBV5-1 and TRBJ2-3; TRBD2 might be the D (6 bases). The CDR3 is 16 amino acids. Germline V CDR1 and CDR2: SGHRS, YFSETQ. V was pared by 0 bases and J by 2 bases, with 13 bases between. CDR3 in amino acids: CASSLEPGESTDTQYF. In DNA, the CDR3 is TGCGCCAGCAGCTTGGAACCGGGGGAGTCCACAGATACGCAGTATTTT.

The chain recombines TRBV19 with TRBJ1-2; perhaps TRBD1 as D (6 bases). V was clipped by 9 bases and J by 4 bases, with 21 bases between them. Looked up from germline, CDR1 is LNHDA and CDR2 is SQIVND (reference sequence). The CDR3 is 15 residues long. This chain's CDR3 is CASNRAASLFYGYTF. The CDR3 DNA follows: TGTGCCAGCAACAGGGCCGCTAGTCTTTTCTATGGCTACACCTTC.

This clonotype was counted many times. V is TRBV7-9 and J is TRBJ2-7, with D unclear. Trimming left V 7 bases short and J 0 bases short, with 13 bases between. CDR1 is SEHNR, CDR2 FQNEAQ, per germline (reference sequence). CDR3 length: 14 residues. CDR3 protein: CASNPGLNSYEQYF. CDR3 DNA sequence: TGTGCCAGCAACCCGGGCCTTAACTCCTACGAGCAGTACTTC.

V usage is TRBV7-9 and J usage is TRBJ2-7; weak D call: TRBD1 (5 bases). V lost 3 bases, J lost 1 base, and 13 bases lay in between. The germline gives CDR1 SEHNR, CDR2 FQNEAQ (reference sequence). The CDR3 runs 15 residues. For the CDR3, the DNA is TGTGCCAGCAGCTTCGACAGTTTCACGTCCTACGAGCAGTACTTC. This encodes CASSFDSFTSYEQYF.

The chain employs TRBV29-1 and TRBJ2-2; possibly TRBD2 for D (5 bases). The length of the CDR3 is 13 residues. The germline V gene encodes CDR1 SQVTM and CDR2 ANQGSEA. V lost 4 bases and J 4 bases, leaving 10 bases between the germline ends. The chain's CDR3 is CSVAGLSTGELFF. For the CDR3, the DNA is TGCAGCGTTGCCGGACTTAGCACCGGGGAGCTGTTTTTT.

This clonotype showed up many times. The chain joins TRBV9 to TRBJ1-6; no firm D call. There are 15 residues in the CDR3. Germline V lookup: CDR1 SGDLS, CDR2 YYNGEE. V lost 0 bases to trimming and J lost 6 bases, with 10 bases between them. For the CDR3, the DNA is TGTGCCAGCAGCGTAGCGGCAGACCCTAATTCACCCCTCCACTTT. This translates into CASSVAADPNSPLHF.

The rearrangement joins TRBV6-2 or TRBV6-3 to TRBJ2-4; no reliable D call. The CDR3 loop spans 13 amino acids. The germline V gene has CDR1 MNHEY and CDR2 SVGEGT. Trimming took 0 bases from V and 9 from J, leaving 9 bases between them. In DNA form, the CDR3 reads TGTGCCAGCAGTTACTCGCTTCCAAGCATTCAGTACTTC. Translated: CASSYSLPSIQYF.

This clonotype was recorded at least ten times. The chain employs TRBV12-3 or TRBV12-4 and TRBJ1-2, with TRBD1 matching over 9 bases. V shed 5 bases, J shed 5 bases, and the junction held 9 bases outside the gene matches. The CDR3 length is 15 residues. The CDR3 DNA reads as TGTGCCAGCAGTCAGCTCAAGACAGGGGGGTATGGCTACACCTTC. Amino acid sequence: CASSQLKTGGYGYTF.

This clonotype was recorded many times. The rearrangement joins TRBV7-2 to TRBJ2-5, with a possible D match to TRBD2 (5 bases). Trimming took 4 bases from V and 2 from J, leaving 11 bases between them. The CDR3 runs to 14 residues. Germline V CDR1 and CDR2: SGHTA, FQGNSA. DNA for the CDR3: TGTGCCAGCAGCTCCCTAGCTTCTCAAGAGACCCAGTACTTC. It specifies CASSSLASQETQYF.

This clonotype appeared many times. The chain has TRBV7-6 and TRBJ2-1; no clear D. The CDR3 contains 13 residues. Germline CDR1 reads SGHVS; CDR2 reads FNYEAQ. Trimming removed 1 base from V and 7 bases from J, with 8 bases in between. The CDR3 region has the DNA TGTGCCAGCAGCTTAGGCCGCAGGAATGAGCAGTTCTTC. The encoded protein is CASSLGRRNEQFF.

This clonotype showed up many times. The chain has TRBV6-1 and TRBJ1-2; 10 bases agree with TRBD1. The V gene end was trimmed by 4 bases and the J gene end by 3 bases; junction bases not matched to a gene: 8. Per the germline V gene, CDR1 is MNHNS and CDR2 is SASEGT. This CDR3 has 16 amino acids. Here the CDR3 reads CASSVSRDRGHYGYTF. The CDR3 bases are TGTGCCAGCAGTGTCTCGCGGGACAGGGGCCACTATGGCTACACCTTC.

Written as DNA, the CDR3 is TGTGCCACCAGTGATTTTGGCAGGGGCTCTGGGGCCAACGTCCTGACTTTC. This encodes CATSDFGRGSGANVLTF. V and J are TRBV24-1 and TRBJ2-6; D is possibly TRBD1 (6 bases). The CDR3 is 17 residues long. Per germline, CDR1 KGHDR and CDR2 SFDVKD. Between the trimmed V and J ends, which lost 1 base and 0 bases, there was a span of 9 bases.

The table lists this clonotype with many counts. The J gene is TRBJ2-6, the V gene TRBV28; D gene unclear. The CDR3 length is 15 residues. Germline V lookup: CDR1 MDHEN, CDR2 SYDVKM. The germline V and J ends were trimmed by 2 bases and 1 base, with 6 bases remaining between them. CDR3 DNA: TGTGCCAGCAGTTTAAAGGCTTCTGGGGCCAACGTCCTGACTTTC. This codes for CASSLKASGANVLTF. Complete variable domain (other parts from reference TRBV28 and TRBJ2-6): DVKVTQSSRYLVKRTGEKVFLECVQDMDHENMFWYRQDPGLGLRLIYFSYDVKMKEKGDIPEGYSVSREKKERFSLILESASTNQTSMYLCASSLKASGANVLTFGAGSRLTVL.

In this sample, this clonotype turned up many times. V gene TRBV5-1 combines with J gene TRBJ2-1; 12 bases match TRBD2. The V gene end was trimmed by 3 bases and the J gene end by 7 bases; junction bases not matched to a gene: 8. CDR3 length: 16 residues. Germline CDR1 and CDR2: SGHRS and YFSETQ. For the CDR3, the DNA is TGCGCCAGCAGCTCGTGGACTAGCGGGGTTAAGAATGAGCAGTTCTTC. Encoded protein: CASSSWTSGVKNEQFF.

V usage is TRBV9 and J usage is TRBJ2-1, with 11 nucleotides matching TRBD2. Losses at the gene ends were 0 bases for V and 0 bases for J; bases not matched to a gene: 5. Germline loops: CDR1 SGDLS, CDR2 YYNGEE. This CDR3 comprises 18 residues. CDR3 amino acids: CASSVELAGVSSYNEQFF. The CDR3, as DNA: TGTGCCAGCAGCGTAGAACTAGCGGGGGTTAGCTCCTACAATGAGCAGTTCTTC.

Comments on this clonotype: Its ends do not fully match the called genes, so a read error is possible. The chain combines TRBV4-3 with TRBJ2-7, with 15 bases fitting TRBD2. Germline V lookup: CDR1 LGHNA, CDR2 YSLEER. The CDR3 extends over 17 amino acids. CDR3 in DNA: TGCGCCAGCAGCCCTGGACTAGCGGGAGGGCCTCCCTACGAGCAGTGCTTC. It is translated as CASSPGLAGGPPYEQCF.